The T cell receptor (beta chain) under discussion was sequenced for a study of blood T cells in healthy people across ages. Concerning this clonotype itself: Its antigen is currently unknown.

Through a sample-barcoded 5' primer and a J-beta primer mix, a second PCR was run for roughly 7 to 12 cycles. Each CDR3 protein is one row after TCRdb ran MiXCR on the 5' RACE reads. This repertoire shows hundreds of thousands of distinct CDR3 sequences, roughly 25% found once; its top ten account for 9.4%. The CDR3 extends over 15 amino acids. CDR1 is SGHAT, CDR2 FQNNGV, per germline. V trimming: 5 bases; J trimming: 0 bases; junction bases outside the gene matches: 3. Broader study findings: CMV status of donors was unknown, possibly confounding expanded clonotype changes. Both higher diversity and more naive CD4+ cells marked long-lived donors when set against aged donors.

These data also formed part of another study, on T cells of mothers and their children. According to that study: Study donors consisted of a few healthy Caucasian mothers and their six children. Over 8.5 million TCR beta CDR3 reads were obtained from each mother, and some 3.2 million from each child.

The sample was blood. The TCR comes from a boy younger than 18 in good health. J is TRBJ2-3 and V is TRBV11-2; 9 nucleotides match TRBD1. CDR3 protein: CASSVGQGSTDTQYF. For the CDR3, the DNA is TGTGCCAGCAGCGTGGGACAGGGTAGCACAGATACGCAGTATTTT.